A single TCR beta chain is shown here with its context. Its antigen is not identified. CDR3 length: 14 amino acids. Germline V gene data show CDR1 as LNHDA and CDR2 as SQIVND (reference sequence). Trimming took 10 bases from V and 0 from J, leaving 13 bases between them. The protocol was immunoSEQ multiplex PCR, while the TCRdb copy is restricted to in-frame clones and leaves out a portion. The table includes 50,000 to 65,000 clones, 65% to 90% detected once. This sample was included in a study of T cell responses to AZD1222 COVID-19 vaccine. Study-level points and caveats: Within unmutated variant regions lay the reported targets of nearly half of spike-specific TCRs. Clonal diversity was possibly underestimated, and the donors were mostly white British, with more females.

The specimen comprised peripheral blood, sampled 28 days after the second AZD1222 dose. The chain carries TRBV19 and TRBJ1-3, with D unresolved. This clonotype was obtained from an adult who received the AZD1222 COVID-19 vaccine. CDR3 residues: CATHSLSSGNTIYF. CDR3 DNA sequence: TGTGCCACTCACTCACTGTCCTCTGGAAACACCATATATTTT.